The 10 T cell receptor beta chains in this list originate from one sample, sequenced in a study of OX40 agonist ivuxolimab in advanced cancers. Only in-frame clones appear in the TCRdb table, and some are missing; sequencing was by immunoSEQ multiplex PCR. Found here are 120,000 or so clones, 93% of them singletons; the top ten hold approximately 0.15%. This material consisted of CD4+ or CD8+ T cells sorted from blood, taken in a trial of the OX40 agonist ivuxolimab. These receptor sequences come from an adult with an advanced solid tumor such as melanoma, head and neck, liver or kidney cancer.

This chain joins TRBV23-1 and TRBJ2-1; D is unresolved. TRBV23-1 is known as an ORF, though its function is uncertain. Trimming pared 4 bases from V and 6 bases from J, leaving 7 bases between. This CDR3 has 12 residues. CDR3 bases: TGCGCCAGCAGTCTTGGCGGCAATGAGCAGTTCTTC. The encoded protein is CASSLGGNEQFF.

The chain is built from TRBV5-6 and TRBJ2-7; possible D gene TRBD2, 6 bases. Germline V gene sequence: CDR1 SGHDT, CDR2 YYEEEE. The V end was cut by 4 bases, the J end by 0 bases, with 11 bases between. The CDR3 is 14 amino acids. CDR3 sequence reads: CASSRDGSSYEQYF. DNA for the CDR3: TGTGCCAGCAGCCGGGACGGGAGCTCCTACGAGCAGTACTTC. Combining the CDR3 with reference TRBV5-6 and TRBJ2-7 gives the whole variable domain DAGVTQSPTHLIKTRGQQVTLRCSPKSGHDTVSWYQQALGQGPQFIFQYYEEEERQRGNFPDRFSGHQFPNYSSELNVNALLLGDSALYLCASSRDGSSYEQYFGPGTRLTVT.

On this clone: One end of the junction varies from germline; a read error may be responsible. The chain is built from TRBV5-1 and TRBJ2-5, with D tentatively TRBD2 (6 bases). The V gene's germline CDR1 is SGHRS and CDR2 YFSETQ. The CDR3 consists of 13 residues. CDR3: CASTLEGGETQYF. DNA of the CDR3: TGCGCCAGCACCTTGGAGGGCGGGGAGACCCAGTACTTC.

The DNA for the CDR3 is TGTGCCAGCAGCCCTCTAGGCCCCTACGAGCAGTACTTC. Translating it yields CASSPLGPYEQYF. The chain carries TRBV5-6 and TRBJ2-7, with D unresolved. CDR1 SGHDT and CDR2 YYEEEE come from the germline V gene. There are 13 residues in the CDR3. Between the trimmed V and J ends, which lost 4 bases and 2 bases, there was a span of 10 bases.

This rearrangement joins TRBV2 to TRBJ1-6; D may be TRBD1 (5 bases). Germline V gene lookup returns CDR1 SNHLY and CDR2 FYNNEI. The CDR3 is 17 amino acids. V was trimmed by 0 bases and J by 9 bases, leaving 18 bases between them. The CDR3: CASSEARAGRVISPLHF. In DNA form, the CDR3 reads TGTGCCAGCAGTGAAGCGCGGGCAGGGAGGGTTATTTCACCCCTCCACTTT.

The gene calls are TRBV6-6 and TRBJ1-4; the D is unclear. From germline, CDR1 is MNHNY and CDR2 SVGAGI (reference sequence). CDR3 length equals 14 residues. The CDR3 DNA follows: TGTACGACATCCGCCGGGTCAACTAATGAAAAACTGTTTTTT. The encoded protein is CTTSAGSTNEKLFF.

The chain recombines TRBV19 with TRBJ1-1; D unclear. Germline assignment: CDR1 LNHDA and CDR2 SQIVND (reference sequence). The V and J ends lost 6 bases and 4 bases respectively, with 21 bases between them. The CDR3 contains 16 residues. In nucleotides, the CDR3 is TGTGCCAGTAGAATCGCCCCCCCGGGTTCCGGCACTGAAGCTTTCTTT. As protein: CASRIAPPGSGTEAFF.

This clone was recorded once. This chain links TRBV4-1 with TRBJ2-7; either TRBD1 or TRBD2 may supply D (5 bases each). V gave up 3 bases and J gave up 0 bases, with 12 bases separating them. Germline values: CDR1 MGHRA, CDR2 YSYEKL. This CDR3 spans 15 amino acids. CDR3: CASSQEPGSSYEQYF. The CDR3 DNA sequence: TGCGCCAGCAGCCAGGAGCCAGGGAGCTCCTACGAGCAGTACTTC.

The chain carries TRBV7-7 and TRBJ2-1; a possible D gene is TRBD1 (6 bases). Per the germline V gene, CDR1 is SSHAT and CDR2 is FNYEAQ (reference sequence). The CDR3 extends over 14 amino acids. Trimming took 4 bases from V and 5 from J, leaving 12 bases between them. CDR3 nucleotides: TGTGCCAGCAGCTGGACAGAGTTGGACAATGAGCAGTTCTTC. Protein product: CASSWTELDNEQFF.

The chain combines TRBV7-3 with TRBJ2-1, with TRBD1 as a possible D gene (5 bases). Trimming removed 2 bases from V and 5 bases from J, with 7 bases in between. Per germline, CDR1 SGHTA and CDR2 FQGTGA. This CDR3 has 13 residues. The CDR3 is CASSLDSHNEQFF. The CDR3 DNA sequence: TGTGCCAGCAGCTTAGACAGCCACAATGAGCAGTTCTTC. Full variable domain (missing parts from reference TRBV7-3 and TRBJ2-1): GAGVSQTPSNKVTEKGKYVELRCDPISGHTALYWYRQSLGQGPEFLIYFQGTGAADDSGLPNDRFFAVRPEGSVSTLKIQRTERGDSAVYLCASSLDSHNEQFFGPGTRLTVL.